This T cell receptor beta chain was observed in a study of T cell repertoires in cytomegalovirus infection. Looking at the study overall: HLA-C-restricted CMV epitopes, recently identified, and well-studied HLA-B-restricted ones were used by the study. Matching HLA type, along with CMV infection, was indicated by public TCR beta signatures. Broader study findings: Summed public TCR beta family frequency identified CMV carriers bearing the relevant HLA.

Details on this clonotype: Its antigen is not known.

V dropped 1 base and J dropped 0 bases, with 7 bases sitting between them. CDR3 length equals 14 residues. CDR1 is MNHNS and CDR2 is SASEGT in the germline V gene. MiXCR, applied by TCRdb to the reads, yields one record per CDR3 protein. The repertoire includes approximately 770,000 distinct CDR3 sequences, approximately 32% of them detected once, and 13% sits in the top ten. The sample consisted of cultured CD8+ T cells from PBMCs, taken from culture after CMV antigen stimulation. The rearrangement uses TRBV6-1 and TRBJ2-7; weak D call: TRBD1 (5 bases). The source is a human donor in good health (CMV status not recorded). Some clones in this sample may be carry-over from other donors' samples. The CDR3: CASSEGGRSYEQYV. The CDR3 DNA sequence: TGTGCCAGCAGTGAAGGGGGCCGCTCCTACGAGCAGTACGTC.